Listed here are 17 T cell receptor beta chains from one sample, sequenced in a study of blood T cell repertoires in COVID-19. Only in-frame clones appear in the TCRdb table, and some are missing; sequencing was by immunoSEQ multiplex PCR. The sample holds about 230,000 clones, over 75% seen once. Sequencing used peripheral blood. The receptors stem from a man in his fifties with COVID-19, enrolled during active disease.

This sequence joins TRBV19 and TRBJ2-2, with no clear D. CDR3 length: 12 amino acids. The V and J ends lost 3 bases and 6 bases respectively, with 5 bases between them. Germline V gene lookup returns CDR1 LNHDA and CDR2 SQIVND (reference sequence). CDR3 protein: CASSIQSGELFF. In nucleotides, the CDR3 is TGTGCCAGTAGTATTCAGTCCGGGGAGCTGTTTTTT.

This clone was seen a single time. The chain is built from TRBV6-4 and TRBJ2-7, with 16 bases aligning to TRBD2. Germline assignment: CDR1 MRHNA and CDR2 SNTAGT. V gave up 1 base and J gave up 0 bases; unmatched junction bases: 9. The CDR3 totals 20 residues. This CDR3 is CASSDYLWGLAGGYSYEQYF. The CDR3 DNA follows: TGTGCCAGCAGTGACTATCTGTGGGGACTAGCGGGGGGGTACTCCTACGAGCAGTACTTC.

This clone was observed a single time. The V gene is TRBV18, the J gene TRBJ2-2; the D gene is possibly TRBD1 (6 bases). This CDR3 is built from 16 residues. V lost 3 bases to trimming and J lost 1 base, with 12 bases between them. The germline gives CDR1 KGHSH, CDR2 LQKENI. The CDR3 DNA sequence: TGTGCCAGCTCACCTCGCGCCAGGGGGAACACCGGGGAGCTGTTTTTT. Translating it yields CASSPRARGNTGELFF.

The chain employs TRBV13 and TRBJ1-6; tentatively, D is TRBD1 (6 bases). Trimming left V 6 bases short and J 5 bases short, with 11 bases between. CDR1 is PRHDT, CDR2 FYEKMQ, per germline (reference sequence). The CDR3 is 14 amino acids. For the CDR3, the DNA is TGTGCCAGCAGTATCCGGGACAATAATTCACCCCTCCACTTT. This gives the protein CASSIRDNNSPLHF.

This chain links TRBV30 with TRBJ2-3; D uncertain. CDR3 size: 13 residues. V was clipped by 0 bases and J by 5 bases, with 9 bases between them. The V gene's germline CDR1 is GTSNPN and CDR2 SVGIG (reference sequence). CDR3 DNA sequence: TGTGCCTGGAGTGTTCTGGGCAGAGATACGCAGTATTTT. It translates to CAWSVLGRDTQYF.

The rearrangement links TRBV24-1 to TRBJ2-2; 7 nucleotides line up with TRBD2. Germline V gene data show CDR1 as KGHDR and CDR2 as SFDVKD. CDR3 length: 16 residues. The trim removed 6 bases at V and 2 bases at J, leaving 8 bases unmatched. CDR3 sequence reads: CATSRGGLANTGELFF. The DNA for the CDR3 is TGTGCCACCAGTCGCGGGGGTTTGGCTAACACCGGGGAGCTGTTTTTT.

V and J are TRBV29-1 and TRBJ2-1; D is perhaps TRBD2 (6 bases). Germline CDR1 SQVTM, CDR2 ANQGSEA. CDR3 length: 13 residues. The V end lost 3 bases, the J end lost 7 bases, and 13 bases lay between the germline ends. The CDR3 protein is CSVEGRDLNEQFF. The DNA of the CDR3 is TGCAGCGTTGAGGGCAGGGACTTAAATGAGCAGTTCTTC.

CDR3 nucleotide sequence: TGTGCCAGCAGCTTAGGCGGACAGCACTATGGCTACACCTTC. Encoded protein: CASSLGGQHYGYTF. This chain connects TRBV7-9 to TRBJ1-2, with D perhaps matching TRBD1 (6 bases). Deletions cut 1 base from V and 3 bases from J, with 9 bases between. Germline V gene lookup returns CDR1 SEHNR and CDR2 FQNEAQ (reference sequence). CDR3 length: 14 amino acids. The whole variable domain, remainder taken from reference TRBV7-9 and TRBJ1-2, is DTGVSQNPRHKITKRGQNVTFRCDPISEHNRLYWYRQTLGQGPEFLTYFQNEAQLEKSRLLSDRFSAERPKGSFSTLEIQRTEQGDSAMYLCASSLGGQHYGYTFGSGTRLTVV.

CDR3 amino acids: CASSEAAGDNQETQYF. The CDR3, as DNA: TGTGCCAGCTCTGAGGCAGCGGGCGACAACCAAGAGACCCAGTACTTC. The chain employs TRBV18 and TRBJ2-5; D might be TRBD2 (6 bases). Germline loops: CDR1 KGHSH, CDR2 LQKENI. V lost 6 bases and J 0 bases, leaving 17 bases between the germline ends. The CDR3 extends over 16 amino acids. Using reference TRBV18 and TRBJ2-5 for the parts outside the CDR3, the full variable domain is NAGVMQNPRHLVRRRGQEARLRCSPMKGHSHVYWYRQLPEEGLKFMVYLQKENIIDESGMPKERFSAEFPKEGPSILRIQQVVRGDSAAYFCASSEAAGDNQETQYFGPGTRLLVL.

The chain combines TRBV7-9 with TRBJ2-7, with 7 nucleotides matching TRBD1. CDR3 size: 16 residues. V dropped 5 bases and J dropped 4; count of bases not matched to a gene: 14. In germline, CDR1 is SEHNR, CDR2 FQNEAQ (reference sequence). In DNA form, the CDR3 reads TGTGCCAGCAGCGACCGACAGGGTGTAGATTTGTACGAGCAGTACTTC. Protein product: CASSDRQGVDLYEQYF.

The DNA of the CDR3 is TGCGCCAGCAAGGCTAGCGGACCCTCGAGAGGGCAAGAGACCCAGTACTTC. Translating it yields CASKASGPSRGQETQYF. The gene calls are TRBV5-1 and TRBJ2-5; 7 bases line up with TRBD2. V shed 6 bases, J shed 2 bases, and the junction held 16 bases outside the gene matches. CDR3 length: 17 residues. Germline CDR1 SGHRS, CDR2 YFSETQ.

J is TRBJ2-2 and V is TRBV7-9; 8 nucleotides match TRBD1. The trim removed 1 base at V and 0 bases at J, leaving 10 bases unmatched. CDR3 length: 19 amino acids. Germline V lookup: CDR1 SEHNR, CDR2 FQNEAQ (reference sequence). The CDR3, as DNA: TGTGCCAGCAGCTTAGACCCCCAGGGGGCTCGGGCGAACACCGGGGAGCTGTTTTTT. Protein sequence: CASSLDPQGARANTGELFF.

The rearrangement joins TRBV7-9 to TRBJ2-3, with 9 bases lining up with TRBD2. There are 16 residues in the CDR3. With V trimmed by 3 bases and J by 8 bases, 12 bases remained unmatched. The germline V gene has CDR1 SEHNR and CDR2 FQNEAQ (reference sequence). The CDR3 DNA sequence: TGTGCCAGCAGCTTCGTTAGCGGGAGAATAGGCCGTACGCAGTATTTT. The encoded protein is CASSFVSGRIGRTQYF.

This clone was seen a single time. The V and J genes are TRBV5-4 and TRBJ2-4, with a tentative D call TRBD2 (7 bases). Trimming stripped 3 bases from V and 4 bases from J, with 14 bases between. The CDR3 runs 15 residues. The V gene's germline CDR1 is SGHNT and CDR2 YYREEE (reference sequence). Written as DNA, the CDR3 is TGTGCCAGCAGCTCCCGGGGGGCGGATAAAAACATTCAGTACTTC. It specifies CASSSRGADKNIQYF. Full variable domain (remainder filled in from reference TRBV5-4 and TRBJ2-4): ETGVTQSPTHLIKTRGQQVTLRCSSQSGHNTVSWYQQALGQGPQFIFQYYREEENGRGNFPPRFSGLQFPNYSSELNVNALELDDSALYLCASSSRGADKNIQYFGAGTRLSVL.

The chain links TRBV5-5 to TRBJ2-1, with TRBD1 matching 9 bases. Germline V gives CDR1 SGHKS, CDR2 YYEKEE (reference sequence). This CDR3 comprises 17 residues. V gave up 3 bases and J gave up 5 bases; unmatched junction bases: 12. CDR3 DNA sequence: TGTGCCAGCAGCTACCTCCCCGGGACAGGGATTGACAATGAGCAGTTCTTC. Encoded protein: CASSYLPGTGIDNEQFF.

The chain recombines TRBV23-1 with TRBJ2-7, with 8 bases matching TRBD2. TRBV23-1 is treated as an ORF (open reading frame) with a function not yet certain. V lost 3 bases to trimming and J lost 0 bases; unmatched junction nucleotides: 10. CDR3 length: 17 amino acids. CDR3 in amino acids: CASSHWILADSSYEQYF. CDR3 sequence (DNA): TGCGCCAGCAGTCATTGGATACTAGCGGATAGCTCCTACGAGCAGTACTTC.

The chain links TRBV18 to TRBJ2-7, with 7 bases that match TRBD1. The CDR3 is 15 amino acids. V gave up 3 bases and J gave up 0 bases; unmatched junction bases: 5. Germline CDR1 reads KGHSH; CDR2 reads LQKENI. CDR3 nucleotides: TGTGCCAGCTCACCCCAGGGGGTGAGCTCCTACGAGCAGTACTTC. Protein product: CASSPQGVSSYEQYF.